This T cell receptor beta chain was captured by sequencing in a study of blood T cell repertoires in COVID-19. Profiling relied on immunoSEQ multiplex PCR, and the TCRdb table lists in-frame clones only, not all of them. Among around 110,000 clones listed, 65% to 80% were seen once. CDR1 MNHEY and CDR2 SVGAGI come from the germline V gene. V was clipped by 0 bases and J by 7 bases; unmatched bases: 2. The CDR3 length is 15 residues. This clone was recorded only once. This clonotype was obtained from an older man with acute or convalescent COVID-19. The V call is TRBV6-5, the J call TRBJ1-4; 10 bases are a match to TRBD1. The sequenced sample was peripheral blood. The CDR3 reads CASSYSGTGVEKLFF. The CDR3 DNA is TGTGCCAGCAGTTACTCCGGGACAGGGGTTGAAAAACTGTTTTTT.